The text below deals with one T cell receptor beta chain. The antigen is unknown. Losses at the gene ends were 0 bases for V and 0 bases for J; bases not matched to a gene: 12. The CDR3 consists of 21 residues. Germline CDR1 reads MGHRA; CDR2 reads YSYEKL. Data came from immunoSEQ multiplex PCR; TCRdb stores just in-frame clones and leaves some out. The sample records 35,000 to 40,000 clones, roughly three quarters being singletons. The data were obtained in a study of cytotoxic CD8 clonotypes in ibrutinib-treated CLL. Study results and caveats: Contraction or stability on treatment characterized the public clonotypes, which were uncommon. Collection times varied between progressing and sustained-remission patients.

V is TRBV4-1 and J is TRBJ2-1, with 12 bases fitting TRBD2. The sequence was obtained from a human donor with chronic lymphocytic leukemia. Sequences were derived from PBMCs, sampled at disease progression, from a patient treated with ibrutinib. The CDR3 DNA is TGCGCCAGCAGCCAAGATGGAGTACGGACTAGCGGGATCAACTCCTACAATGAGCAGTTCTTC. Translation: CASSQDGVRTSGINSYNEQFF.